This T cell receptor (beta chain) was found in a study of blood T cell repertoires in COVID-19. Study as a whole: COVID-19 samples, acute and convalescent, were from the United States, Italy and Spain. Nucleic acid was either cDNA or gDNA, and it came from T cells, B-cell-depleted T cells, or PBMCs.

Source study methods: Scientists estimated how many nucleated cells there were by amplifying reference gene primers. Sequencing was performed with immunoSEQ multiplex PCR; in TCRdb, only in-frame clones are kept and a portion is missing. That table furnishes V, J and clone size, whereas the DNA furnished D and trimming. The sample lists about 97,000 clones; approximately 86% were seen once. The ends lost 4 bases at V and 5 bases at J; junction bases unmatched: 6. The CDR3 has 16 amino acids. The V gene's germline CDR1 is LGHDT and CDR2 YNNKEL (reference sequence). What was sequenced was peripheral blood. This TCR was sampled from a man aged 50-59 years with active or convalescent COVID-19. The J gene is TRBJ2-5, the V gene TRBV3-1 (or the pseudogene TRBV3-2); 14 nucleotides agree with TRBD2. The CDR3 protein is CASSRVGLAGAETQYF. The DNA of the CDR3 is TGTGCCAGCAGCCGAGTGGGACTAGCGGGGGCGGAGACCCAGTACTTC.